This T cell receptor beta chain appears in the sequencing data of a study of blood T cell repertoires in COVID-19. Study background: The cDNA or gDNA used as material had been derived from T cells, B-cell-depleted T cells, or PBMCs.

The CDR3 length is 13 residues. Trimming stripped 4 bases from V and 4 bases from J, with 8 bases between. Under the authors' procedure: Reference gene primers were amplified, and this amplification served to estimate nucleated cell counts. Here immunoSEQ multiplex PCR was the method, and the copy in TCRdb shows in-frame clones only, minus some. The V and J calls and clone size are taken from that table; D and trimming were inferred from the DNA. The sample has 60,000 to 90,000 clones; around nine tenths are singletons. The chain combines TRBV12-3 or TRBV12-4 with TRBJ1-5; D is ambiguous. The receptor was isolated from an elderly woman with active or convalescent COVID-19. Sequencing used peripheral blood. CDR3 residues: CASSYGPNQPQHF. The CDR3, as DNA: TGTGCCAGCAGTTACGGTCCGAATCAGCCCCAGCATTTT.